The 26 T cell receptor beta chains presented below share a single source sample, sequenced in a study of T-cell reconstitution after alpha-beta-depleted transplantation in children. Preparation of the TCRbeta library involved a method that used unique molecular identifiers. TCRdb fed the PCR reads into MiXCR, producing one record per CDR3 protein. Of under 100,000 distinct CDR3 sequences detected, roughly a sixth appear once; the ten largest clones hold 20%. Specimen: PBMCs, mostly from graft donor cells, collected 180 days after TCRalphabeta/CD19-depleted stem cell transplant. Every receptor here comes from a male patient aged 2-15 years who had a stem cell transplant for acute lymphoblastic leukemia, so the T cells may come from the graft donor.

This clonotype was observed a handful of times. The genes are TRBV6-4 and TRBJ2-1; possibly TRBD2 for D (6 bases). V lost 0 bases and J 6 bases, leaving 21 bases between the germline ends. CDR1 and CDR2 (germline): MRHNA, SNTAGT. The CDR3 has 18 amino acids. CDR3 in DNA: TGTGCCAGCAGTGACTCCCCCGGGAGAGGGGCCGGGTTCAATGAGCAGTTCTTC. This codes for CASSDSPGRGAGFNEQFF.

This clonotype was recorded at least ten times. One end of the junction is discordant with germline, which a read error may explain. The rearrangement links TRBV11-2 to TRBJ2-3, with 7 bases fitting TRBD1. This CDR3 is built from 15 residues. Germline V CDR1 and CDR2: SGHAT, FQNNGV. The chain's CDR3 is CASSLKGQNTDTQYF. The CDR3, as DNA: TGTGCCAGCAGCCTAAAGGGACAGAACACAGATACTCAGTATTTT.

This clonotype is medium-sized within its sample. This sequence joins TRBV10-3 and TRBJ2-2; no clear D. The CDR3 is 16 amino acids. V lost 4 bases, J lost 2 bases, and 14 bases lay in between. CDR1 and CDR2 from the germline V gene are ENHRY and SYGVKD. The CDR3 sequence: CAISGVVGPNTGELFF. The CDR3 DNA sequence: TGTGCCATCAGTGGAGTTGTAGGGCCCAACACCGGGGAGCTGTTTTTT.

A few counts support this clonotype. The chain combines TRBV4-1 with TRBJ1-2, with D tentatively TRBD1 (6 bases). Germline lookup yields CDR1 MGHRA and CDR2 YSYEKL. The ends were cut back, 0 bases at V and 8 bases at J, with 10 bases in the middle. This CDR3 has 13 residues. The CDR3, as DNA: TGCGCCAGCAGCCAAGAGGGACAAGGAGGCTACACCTTC. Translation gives CASSQEGQGGYTF.

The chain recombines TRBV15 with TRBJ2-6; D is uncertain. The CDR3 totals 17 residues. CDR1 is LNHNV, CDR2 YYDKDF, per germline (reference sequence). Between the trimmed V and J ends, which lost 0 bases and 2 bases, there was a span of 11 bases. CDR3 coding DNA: TGTGCCACCAGCAGAGATGGGTGGGGTACTGGGGCCAACGTCCTGACTTTC. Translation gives CATSRDGWGTGANVLTF.

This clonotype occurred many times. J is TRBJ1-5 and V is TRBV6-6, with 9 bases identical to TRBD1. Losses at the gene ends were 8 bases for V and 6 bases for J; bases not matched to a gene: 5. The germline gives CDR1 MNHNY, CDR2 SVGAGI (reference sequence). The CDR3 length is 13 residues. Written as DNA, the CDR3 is TGTGCCAGCTGGACAGGGGAGCTTCAGCCCCAGCATTTT. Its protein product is CASWTGELQPQHF.

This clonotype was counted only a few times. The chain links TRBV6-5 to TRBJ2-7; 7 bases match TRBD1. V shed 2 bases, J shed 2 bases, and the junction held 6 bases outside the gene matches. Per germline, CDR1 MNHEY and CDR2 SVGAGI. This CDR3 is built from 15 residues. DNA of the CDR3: TGTGCCAGCAGTTACAGGGACAGTTTTCCCTACGAGCAGTACTTC. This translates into CASSYRDSFPYEQYF.

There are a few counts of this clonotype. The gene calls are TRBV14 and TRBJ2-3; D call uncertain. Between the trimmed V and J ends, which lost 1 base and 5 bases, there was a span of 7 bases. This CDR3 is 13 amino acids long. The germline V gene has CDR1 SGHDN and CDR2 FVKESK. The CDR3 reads CASSQAGLDTQYF. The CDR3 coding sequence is TGTGCCAGCAGCCAAGCAGGCCTAGATACGCAGTATTTT.

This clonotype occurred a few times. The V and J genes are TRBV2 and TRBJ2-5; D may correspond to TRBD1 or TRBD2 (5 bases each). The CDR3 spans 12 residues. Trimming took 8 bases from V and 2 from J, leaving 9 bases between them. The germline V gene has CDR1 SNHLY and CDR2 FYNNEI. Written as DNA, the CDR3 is TGTGCCAGCGGGACCGCACAAGAGACCCAGTACTTC. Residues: CASGTAQETQYF.

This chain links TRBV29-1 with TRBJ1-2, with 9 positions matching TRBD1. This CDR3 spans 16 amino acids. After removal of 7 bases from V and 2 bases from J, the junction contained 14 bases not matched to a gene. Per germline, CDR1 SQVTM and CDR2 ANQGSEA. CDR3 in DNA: TGCAGCGCCCGCCAGCTAACAGGGGGCCGAAACTATGGCTACACCTTC. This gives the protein CSARQLTGGRNYGYTF.

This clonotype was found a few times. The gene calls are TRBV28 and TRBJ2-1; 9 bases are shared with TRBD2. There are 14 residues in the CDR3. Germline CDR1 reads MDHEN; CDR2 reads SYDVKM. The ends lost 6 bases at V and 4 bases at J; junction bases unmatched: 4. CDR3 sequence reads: CASRTLAGYNEQFF. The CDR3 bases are TGTGCCAGCAGAACCCTAGCGGGGTACAATGAGCAGTTCTTC.

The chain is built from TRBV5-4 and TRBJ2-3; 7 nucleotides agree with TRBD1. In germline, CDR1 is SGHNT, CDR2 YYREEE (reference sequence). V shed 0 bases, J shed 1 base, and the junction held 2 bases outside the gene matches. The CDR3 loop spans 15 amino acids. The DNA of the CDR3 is TGTGCCAGCAGCTTGGACAGGGGTGGCACAGATACGCAGTATTTT. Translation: CASSLDRGGTDTQYF. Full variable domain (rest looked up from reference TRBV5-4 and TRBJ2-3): ETGVTQSPTHLIKTRGQQVTLRCSSQSGHNTVSWYQQALGQGPQFIFQYYREEENGRGNFPPRFSGLQFPNYSSELNVNALELDDSALYLCASSLDRGGTDTQYFGPGTRLTVL.

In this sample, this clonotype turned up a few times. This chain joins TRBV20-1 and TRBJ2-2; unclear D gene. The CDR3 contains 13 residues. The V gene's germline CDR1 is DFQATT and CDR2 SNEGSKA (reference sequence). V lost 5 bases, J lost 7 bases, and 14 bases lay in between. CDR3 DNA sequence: TGCAGTGCTTGGACCGTTGGGGACGGGGAGCTGTTTTTT. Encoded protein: CSAWTVGDGELFF.

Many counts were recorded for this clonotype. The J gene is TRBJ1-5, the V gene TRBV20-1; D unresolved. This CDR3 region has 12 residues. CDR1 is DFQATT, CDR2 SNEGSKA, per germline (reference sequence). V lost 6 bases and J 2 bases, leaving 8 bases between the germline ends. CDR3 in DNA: TGCAGTGCCTTGGGTGGCAATCAGCCCCAGCATTTT. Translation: CSALGGNQPQHF.

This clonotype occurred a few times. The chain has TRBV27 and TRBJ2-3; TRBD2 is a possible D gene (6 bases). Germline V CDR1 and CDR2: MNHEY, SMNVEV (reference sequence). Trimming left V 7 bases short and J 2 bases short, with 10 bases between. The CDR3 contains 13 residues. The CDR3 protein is CASNGGLTDTQYF. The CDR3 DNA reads TGTGCCAGCAACGGGGGTCTCACAGATACGCAGTATTTT.

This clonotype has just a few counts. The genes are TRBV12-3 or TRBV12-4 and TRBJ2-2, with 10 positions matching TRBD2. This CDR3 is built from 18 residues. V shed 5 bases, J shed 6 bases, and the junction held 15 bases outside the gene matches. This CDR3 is CASSPHGLGTSAPGELFF. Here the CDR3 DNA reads TGTGCCAGCAGTCCCCACGGGTTGGGGACTAGCGCCCCCGGGGAGCTGTTTTTT.

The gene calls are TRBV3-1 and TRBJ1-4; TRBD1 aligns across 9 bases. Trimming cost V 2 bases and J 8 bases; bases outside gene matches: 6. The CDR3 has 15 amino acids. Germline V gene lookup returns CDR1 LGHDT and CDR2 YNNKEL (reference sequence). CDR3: CASSQPDRGKEKLFF. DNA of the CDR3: TGTGCCAGCAGCCAACCGGACAGGGGAAAGGAAAAACTGTTTTTT.

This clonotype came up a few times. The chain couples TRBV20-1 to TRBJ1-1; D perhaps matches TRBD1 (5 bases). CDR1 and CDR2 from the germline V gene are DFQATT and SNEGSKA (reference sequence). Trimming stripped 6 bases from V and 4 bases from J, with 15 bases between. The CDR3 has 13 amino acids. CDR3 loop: CSAYVAGRTEAFF. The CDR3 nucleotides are TGCAGTGCCTACGTGGCAGGGCGCACTGAAGCTTTCTTT.

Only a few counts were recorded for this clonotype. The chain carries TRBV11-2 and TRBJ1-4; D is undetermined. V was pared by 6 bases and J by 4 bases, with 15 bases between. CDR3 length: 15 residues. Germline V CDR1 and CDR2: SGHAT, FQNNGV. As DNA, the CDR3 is TGTGCCAGCAGTCCTTGGAAGGCCTATAATGAAAAACTGTTTTTT. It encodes CASSPWKAYNEKLFF.

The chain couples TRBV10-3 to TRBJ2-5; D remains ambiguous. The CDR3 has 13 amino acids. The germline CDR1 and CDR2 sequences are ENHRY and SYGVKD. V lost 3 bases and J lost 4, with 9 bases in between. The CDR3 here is CAISDGLGETQYF. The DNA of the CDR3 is TGTGCCATCAGTGACGGCTTGGGAGAGACCCAGTACTTC.

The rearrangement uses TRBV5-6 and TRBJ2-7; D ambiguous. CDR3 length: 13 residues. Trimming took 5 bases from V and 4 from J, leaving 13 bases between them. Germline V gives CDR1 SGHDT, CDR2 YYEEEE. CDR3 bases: TGTGCCAGCAGGCGACTGAGTAATTACGAGCAGTACTTC. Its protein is CASRRLSNYEQYF.

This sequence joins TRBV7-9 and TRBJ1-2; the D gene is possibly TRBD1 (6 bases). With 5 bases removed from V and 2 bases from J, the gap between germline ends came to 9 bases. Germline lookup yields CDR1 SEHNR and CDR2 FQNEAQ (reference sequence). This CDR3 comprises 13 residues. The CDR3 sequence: CASSLQGNYGYTF. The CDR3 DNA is TGTGCCAGCAGCCTACAGGGCAACTATGGCTACACCTTC.

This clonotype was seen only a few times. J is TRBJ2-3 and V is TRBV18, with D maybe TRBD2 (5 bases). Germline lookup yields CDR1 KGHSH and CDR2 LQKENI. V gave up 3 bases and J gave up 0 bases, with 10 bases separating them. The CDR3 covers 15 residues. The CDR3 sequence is CASSPEGRSTDTQYF. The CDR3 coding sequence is TGTGCCAGCTCACCTGAGGGCCGAAGCACAGATACGCAGTATTTT.

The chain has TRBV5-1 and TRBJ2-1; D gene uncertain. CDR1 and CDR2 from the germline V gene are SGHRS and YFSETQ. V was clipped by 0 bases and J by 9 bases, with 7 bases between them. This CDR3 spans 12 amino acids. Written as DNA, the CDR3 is TGCGCCAGCAGCTTGGGGAAAGGTGAGCAGTTCTTC. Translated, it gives CASSLGKGEQFF.

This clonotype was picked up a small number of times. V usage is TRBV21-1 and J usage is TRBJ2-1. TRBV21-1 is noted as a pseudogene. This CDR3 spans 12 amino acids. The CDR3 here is CASSKLSIEQFF. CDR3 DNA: TGTGCCAGCAGCAAACTTTCAATAGAGCAGTTCTTC.

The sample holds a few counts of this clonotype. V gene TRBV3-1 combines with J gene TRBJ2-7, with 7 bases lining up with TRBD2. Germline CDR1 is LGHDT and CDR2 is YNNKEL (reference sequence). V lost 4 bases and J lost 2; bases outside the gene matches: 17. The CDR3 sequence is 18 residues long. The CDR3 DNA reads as TGTGCCAGCAGCCCCCCGGGAGGAGAAACTAAAGACGCCTACGAGCAGTACTTC. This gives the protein CASSPPGGETKDAYEQYF.